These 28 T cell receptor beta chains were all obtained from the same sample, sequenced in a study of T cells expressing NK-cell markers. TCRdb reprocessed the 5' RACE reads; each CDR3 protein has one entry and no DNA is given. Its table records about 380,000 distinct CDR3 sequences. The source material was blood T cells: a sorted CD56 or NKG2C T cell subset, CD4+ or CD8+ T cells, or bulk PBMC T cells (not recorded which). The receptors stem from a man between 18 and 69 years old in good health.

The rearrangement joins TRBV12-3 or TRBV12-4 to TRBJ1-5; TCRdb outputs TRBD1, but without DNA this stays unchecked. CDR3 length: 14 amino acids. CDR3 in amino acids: CASTPPGHNQPQHF.

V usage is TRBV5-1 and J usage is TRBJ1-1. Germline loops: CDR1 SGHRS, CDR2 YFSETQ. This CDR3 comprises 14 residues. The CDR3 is CASSLEYRVREAFF.

CDR3 protein: CASSASGTGGRRNGYTF. The chain joins TRBV28 to TRBJ1-2; TCRdb proposes TRBD1, but this gene call is untestable without DNA. CDR3 size: 17 residues. The germline V gene has CDR1 MDHEN and CDR2 SYDVKM.

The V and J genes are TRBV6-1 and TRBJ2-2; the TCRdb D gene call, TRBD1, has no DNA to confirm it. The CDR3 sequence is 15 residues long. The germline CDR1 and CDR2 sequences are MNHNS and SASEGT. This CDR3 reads CASSDGQGDTGELFF.

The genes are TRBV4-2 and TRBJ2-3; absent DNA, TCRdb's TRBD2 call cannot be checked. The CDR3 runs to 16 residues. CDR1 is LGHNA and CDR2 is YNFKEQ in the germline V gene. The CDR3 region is CASSSRRALPTDTQYF.

CDR3 residues: CASSLGGPYREYF. The chain joins TRBV7-2 to TRBJ2-5; TCRdb's D call of TRBD1 is untestable without DNA. CDR1 is SGHTA, CDR2 FQGNSA, per germline. The CDR3 runs to 13 residues.

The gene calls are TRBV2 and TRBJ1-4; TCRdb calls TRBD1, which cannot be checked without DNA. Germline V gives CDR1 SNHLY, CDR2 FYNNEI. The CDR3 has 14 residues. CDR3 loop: CASRFGTGAEKLFF.

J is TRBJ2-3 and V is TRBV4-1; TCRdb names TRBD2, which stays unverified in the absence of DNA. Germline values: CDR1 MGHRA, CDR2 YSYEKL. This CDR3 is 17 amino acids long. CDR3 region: CASSQEELAGYTDTQYF.

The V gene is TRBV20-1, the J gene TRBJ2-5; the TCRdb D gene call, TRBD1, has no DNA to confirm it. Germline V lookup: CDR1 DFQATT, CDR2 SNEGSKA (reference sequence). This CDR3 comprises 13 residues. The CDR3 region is CTTRGPWAETQYF.

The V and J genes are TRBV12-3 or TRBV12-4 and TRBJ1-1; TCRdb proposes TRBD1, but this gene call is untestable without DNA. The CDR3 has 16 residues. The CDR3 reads CASSLSGVGRDTEAFF.

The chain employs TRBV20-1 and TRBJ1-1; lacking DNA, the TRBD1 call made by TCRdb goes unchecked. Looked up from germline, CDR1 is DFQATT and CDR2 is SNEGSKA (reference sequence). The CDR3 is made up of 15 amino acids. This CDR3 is CSATGGRGPGTEAFF.

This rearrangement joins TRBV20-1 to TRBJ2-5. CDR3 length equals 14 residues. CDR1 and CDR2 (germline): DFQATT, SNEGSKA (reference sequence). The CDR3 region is CSVLDQLGKETQYF.

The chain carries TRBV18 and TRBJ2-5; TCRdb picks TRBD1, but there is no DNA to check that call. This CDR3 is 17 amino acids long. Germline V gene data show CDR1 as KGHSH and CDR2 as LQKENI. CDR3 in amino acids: CASSPPGNGPRGETQYF.

This CDR3 reads CASSSSPRDRTTYRSYNSPLHF. The chain carries TRBV7-3 and TRBJ1-6; lacking DNA, the TRBD1 call made by TCRdb goes unchecked. The CDR3 spans 22 residues. Germline CDR1 and CDR2: SGHTA and FQGTGA.

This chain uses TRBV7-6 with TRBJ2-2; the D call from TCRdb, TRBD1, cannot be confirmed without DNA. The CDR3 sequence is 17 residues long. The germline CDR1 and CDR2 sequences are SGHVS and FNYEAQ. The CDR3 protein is CASSPRPGQGSPGELFF. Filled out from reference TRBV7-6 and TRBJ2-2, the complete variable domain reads GAGVSQSPRYKVTKRGQDVALRCDPISGHVSLYWYRQALGQGPEFLTYFNYEAQQDKSGLPNDRFSAERPEGSISTLTIQRTEQRDSAMYRCASSPRPGQGSPGELFFGEGSRLTVL.

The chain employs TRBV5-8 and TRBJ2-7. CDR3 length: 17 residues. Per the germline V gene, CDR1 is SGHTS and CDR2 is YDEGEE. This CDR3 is CASSLASAAFSSYEQYF.

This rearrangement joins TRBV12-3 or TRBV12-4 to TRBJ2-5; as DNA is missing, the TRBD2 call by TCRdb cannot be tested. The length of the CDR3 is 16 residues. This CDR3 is CASSFVGGGAGETQYF.

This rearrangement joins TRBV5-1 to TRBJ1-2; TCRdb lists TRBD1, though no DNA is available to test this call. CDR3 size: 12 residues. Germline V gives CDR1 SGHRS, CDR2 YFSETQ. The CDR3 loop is CASSLQGNGYTF.

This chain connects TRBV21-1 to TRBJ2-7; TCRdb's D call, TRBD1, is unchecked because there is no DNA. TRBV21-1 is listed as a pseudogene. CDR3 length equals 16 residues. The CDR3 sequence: CASSPRTGFSSYEQYF.

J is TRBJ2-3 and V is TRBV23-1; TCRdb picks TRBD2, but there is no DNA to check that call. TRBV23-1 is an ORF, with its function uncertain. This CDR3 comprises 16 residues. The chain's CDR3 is CASSHSGGGMTDTQYF.

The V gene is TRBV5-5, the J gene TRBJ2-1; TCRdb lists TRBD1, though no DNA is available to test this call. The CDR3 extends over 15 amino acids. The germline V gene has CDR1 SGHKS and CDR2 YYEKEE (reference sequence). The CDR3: CASSISGDSYNEQFF.

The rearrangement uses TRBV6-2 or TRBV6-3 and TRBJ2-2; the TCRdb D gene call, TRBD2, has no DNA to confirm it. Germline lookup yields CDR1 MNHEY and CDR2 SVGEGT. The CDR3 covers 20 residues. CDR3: CASSYSKKRGGLSNTGELFF.

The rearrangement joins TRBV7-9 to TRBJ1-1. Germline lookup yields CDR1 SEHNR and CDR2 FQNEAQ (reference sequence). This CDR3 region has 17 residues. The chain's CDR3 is CASSLDYWGVWWTEAFF.

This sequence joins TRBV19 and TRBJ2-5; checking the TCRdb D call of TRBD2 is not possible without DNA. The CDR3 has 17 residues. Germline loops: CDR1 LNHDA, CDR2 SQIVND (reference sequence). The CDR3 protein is CASSIDGRRGIQETQYF.

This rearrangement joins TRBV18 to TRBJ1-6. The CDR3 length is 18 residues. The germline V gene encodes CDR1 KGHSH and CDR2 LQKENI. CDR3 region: CASSPLPTVSTVDSPLHF.

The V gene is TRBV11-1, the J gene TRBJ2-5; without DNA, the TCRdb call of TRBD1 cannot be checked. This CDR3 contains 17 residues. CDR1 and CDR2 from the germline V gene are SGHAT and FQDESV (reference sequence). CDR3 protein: CASSLRRDRYLSETQYF. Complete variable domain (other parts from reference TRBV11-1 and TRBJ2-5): EAEVAQSPRYKITEKSQAVAFWCDPISGHATLYWYRQILGQGPELLVQFQDESVVDDSQLPKDRFSAERLKGVDSTLKIQPAELGDSAMYLCASSLRRDRYLSETQYFGPGTRLLVL.

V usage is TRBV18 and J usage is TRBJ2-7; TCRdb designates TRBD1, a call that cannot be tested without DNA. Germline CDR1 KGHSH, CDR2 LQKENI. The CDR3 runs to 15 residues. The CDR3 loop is CASSPGTAASYEQYF.

The CDR3 sequence: CASSFLSGAKNIQYF. The chain joins TRBV6-1 to TRBJ2-4; as DNA is missing, the TRBD2 call by TCRdb cannot be tested. Germline values: CDR1 MNHNS, CDR2 SASEGT. This CDR3 is 15 amino acids long.